The source of this T cell receptor beta chain is a study of blood T cell repertoires in COVID-19. Study overall: Both acute and convalescent COVID-19 samples were obtained from the United States, Italy and Spain.

Clones were read by immunoSEQ multiplex PCR, and TCRdb kept only the in-frame ones, dropping some. Of 120,000 or so clones in the sample, approximately 88% were seen once. The V gene end was trimmed by 3 bases and the J gene end by 1 base; junction bases not matched to a gene: 1. The CDR3 is made up of 14 amino acids. The V gene's germline CDR1 is SGHVS and CDR2 FQNEAQ. The TCR comes from a woman in her 30s who had recovered from COVID-19. The sequencing sample was made of peripheral blood. The genes are TRBV7-8 and TRBJ2-7; 9 nucleotides match TRBD2. The CDR3: CASSFSGSSYEQYF. CDR3 coding DNA: TGTGCCAGCAGCTTTAGCGGGAGTTCCTACGAGCAGTACTTC.